This T cell receptor beta chain was retrieved from a study of T cells in localized non-small cell lung cancer. Points from the study as a whole: Of the tissues analyzed, uninvolved adjacent lung showed maximal T cell clonality, greater than tumor. Appearances in adjacent lung were noted for a median 57 of the top 100 tumor clones.

With 5 bases removed from V and 4 bases from J, the gap between germline ends came to 15 bases. This CDR3 has 14 residues. The germline CDR1 and CDR2 sequences are SGHNT and YYREEE (reference sequence). Turning to this clone: Its antigen is not known.

Data came from immunoSEQ multiplex PCR; TCRdb stores just in-frame clones and leaves some out. The repertoire includes 25,000 or so clones, more than 75% of them detected once, and about 4% sits in the top ten. The material was peripheral blood, obtained before any cancer treatment. The chain is built from TRBV5-4 and TRBJ1-2, with D perhaps matching TRBD1 (5 bases). The clonotype was recovered from a woman aged 35 to 69 with stage I lung adenocarcinoma. This CDR3 reads CASSNPGTFYGYTF. The CDR3 coding sequence is TGTGCCAGCAGTAACCCTGGGACTTTCTATGGCTACACCTTC.